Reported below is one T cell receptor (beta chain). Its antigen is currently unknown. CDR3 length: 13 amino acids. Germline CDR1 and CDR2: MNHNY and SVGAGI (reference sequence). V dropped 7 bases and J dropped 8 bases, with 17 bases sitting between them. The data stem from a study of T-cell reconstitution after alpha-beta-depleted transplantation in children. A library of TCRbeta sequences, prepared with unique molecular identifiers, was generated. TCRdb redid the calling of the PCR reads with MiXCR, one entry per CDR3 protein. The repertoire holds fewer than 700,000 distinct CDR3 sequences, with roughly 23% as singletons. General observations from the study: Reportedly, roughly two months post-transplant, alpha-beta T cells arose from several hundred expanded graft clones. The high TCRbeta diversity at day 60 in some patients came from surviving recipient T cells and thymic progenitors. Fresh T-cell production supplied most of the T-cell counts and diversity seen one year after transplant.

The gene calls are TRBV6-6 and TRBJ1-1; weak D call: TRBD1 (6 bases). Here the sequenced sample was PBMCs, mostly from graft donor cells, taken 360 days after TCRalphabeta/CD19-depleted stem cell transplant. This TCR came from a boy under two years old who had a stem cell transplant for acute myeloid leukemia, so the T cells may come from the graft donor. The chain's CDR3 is CASILGGTGEAFF. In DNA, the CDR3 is TGTGCCAGCATCTTGGGAGGAACAGGGGAAGCTTTCTTT.